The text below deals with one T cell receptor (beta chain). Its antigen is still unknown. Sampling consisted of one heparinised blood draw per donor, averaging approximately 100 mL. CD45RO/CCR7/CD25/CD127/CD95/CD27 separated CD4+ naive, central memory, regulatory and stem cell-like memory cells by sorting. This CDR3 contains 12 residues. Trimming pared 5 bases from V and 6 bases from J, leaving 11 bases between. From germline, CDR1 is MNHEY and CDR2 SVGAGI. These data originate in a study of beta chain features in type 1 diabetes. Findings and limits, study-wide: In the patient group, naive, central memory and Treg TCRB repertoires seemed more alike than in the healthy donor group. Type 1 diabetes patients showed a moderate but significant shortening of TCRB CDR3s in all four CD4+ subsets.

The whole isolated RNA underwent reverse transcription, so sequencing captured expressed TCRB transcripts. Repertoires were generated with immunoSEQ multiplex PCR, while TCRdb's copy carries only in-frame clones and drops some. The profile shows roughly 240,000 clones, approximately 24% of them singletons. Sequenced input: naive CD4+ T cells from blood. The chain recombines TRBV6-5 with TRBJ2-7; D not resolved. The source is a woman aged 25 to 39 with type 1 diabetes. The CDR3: CASSEATPEQYF. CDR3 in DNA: TGTGCCAGCAGTGAAGCGACCCCCGAGCAGTACTTC.